The 8 T cell receptor beta chains presented below share a single source sample, sequenced in a study of spatial heterogeneity in lung cancer (dated by TCRdb to between 2018 and 2021). Library construction relied on 5' RACE. The sample was run on a NextSeq 500. TCRdb applied fastp at Q25 and MiXCR to the public reads, then kept only in-frame beta chains. Duplicate CDR3 protein sequences are folded into a single record with the most common DNA and genes. Present in this sample are 2,000 or so distinct CDR3 sequences, over 7.5% of which were seen just once. The ten largest clones take up roughly 22% of the sample. The label giving this sample's time point can be read as: sample taken at primary tumor resection. Without any cell sorting, TCR sequencing was performed on whole RNA extracted either from tumor and nontumor lung tissue or from cryopreserved PBMC samples. The specimen was normal lung tissue next to the tumor, collected at surgery. The receptors stem from a male donor with early-stage non-small cell lung cancer.

There are many counts of this clonotype. This beta chain is an off-target read within a library intended for alpha chains, so its frequency means little. The chain carries TRBV27 and TRBJ2-1; 13 bases fit TRBD2. V gave up 7 bases and J gave up 9 bases; unmatched junction bases: 15. The length of the CDR3 is 17 residues. The germline V gene encodes CDR1 MNHEY and CDR2 SMNVEV (reference sequence). The CDR3 coding sequence is TGTGCCAGCACCAGCCTCAAACTAGCGGGAGGGCCAGGTGAGCAGTTCTTC. Protein: CASTSLKLAGGPGEQFF.

This clonotype was counted many times. This beta chain turned up in a library designed for alpha chains; as an off-target read, its abundance says little. This chain links TRBV11-2 with TRBJ2-1; weak D call: TRBD2 (6 bases). V was pared by 1 base and J by 7 bases, with 17 bases between. Germline V gene sequence: CDR1 SGHAT, CDR2 FQNNGV. The CDR3 extends over 16 amino acids. In nucleotides, the CDR3 is TGTGCCAGCAGCTTAGGCCCTAGCGAGAACTCTAATGAGCAGTTCTTC. Residues: CASSLGPSENSNEQFF.

This clonotype is categorized as medium-sized (0.01 to 0.1%). Being off target in a library aimed at alpha chains, this beta chain has a size of little meaning. This chain joins TRBV7-2 and TRBJ2-6; TRBD2 might be the D (5 bases). Trimming pared 1 base from V and 1 base from J, leaving 11 bases between. CDR1 and CDR2 (germline): SGHTA, FQGNSA. The CDR3 has 17 residues. Here the CDR3 reads CASSLVVRGSGANVLTF. DNA for the CDR3: TGTGCCAGCAGCTTAGTCGTTCGGGGATCTGGGGCCAACGTCCTGACTTTC.

Relative to its sample, this clonotype is large. Found in a library prepared for alpha chains, this beta chain is an off-target read, and its abundance has little meaning. CDR3 sequence reads: CSVKAGGGTDTQYF. CDR3 nucleotide sequence: TGCAGTGTTAAAGCGGGAGGAGGCACAGATACGCAGTATTTT. This rearrangement joins TRBV20-1 to TRBJ2-3; 9 nucleotides match TRBD2. Germline V gene lookup returns CDR1 DFQATT and CDR2 SNEGSKA (reference sequence). The junction had 6 bases not matched to a gene; V was cut back by 7 bases and J by 1 base. The CDR3 is made up of 14 amino acids.

This clonotype is medium-sized (0.01 to 0.1%) within its sample. This beta chain is a stray sequence in a library constructed for alpha chains; its clone size is not meaningful. The J gene is TRBJ1-2, the V gene TRBV11-1; 9 nucleotides line up with TRBD1. V dropped 5 bases and J dropped 5; count of bases not matched to a gene: 6. Germline V gene data show CDR1 as SGHAT and CDR2 as FQDESV (reference sequence). CDR3 length: 14 residues. The chain's CDR3 is CASSGSTGGYGYTF. The CDR3 DNA reads TGTGCCAGCAGCGGCTCGACAGGGGGTTATGGCTACACCTTC.

As concerns this clonotype: A library made for alpha chains picked up this beta chain off target, so its size means little. J is TRBJ1-2 and V is TRBV6-5; D not certain. The V and J ends lost 5 bases and 4 bases respectively, with 8 bases between them. The germline gives CDR1 MNHEY, CDR2 SVGAGI. This CDR3 contains 12 residues. CDR3 nucleotide sequence: TGTGCCAGCAGTGGAGGGCTCTATGGCTACACCTTC. Its protein product is CASSGGLYGYTF.

By share of the sample, this clonotype is medium-sized. This beta chain is off target for a library built for alpha chains, so its abundance means little. This chain uses TRBV7-9 with TRBJ2-3; 12 bases align to TRBD2. The trim removed 5 bases at V and 0 bases at J, leaving 9 bases unmatched. Germline CDR1 and CDR2: SEHNR and FQNEAQ (reference sequence). The CDR3 totals 18 residues. CDR3 nucleotide sequence: TGTGCCAGCAGCACTACTAGCGGGGGGAACCCTAGCACAGATACGCAGTATTTT. This gives the protein CASSTTSGGNPSTDTQYF. Looking up the rest from reference TRBV7-9 and TRBJ2-3 gives the full variable domain: DTGVSQNPRHKITKRGQNVTFRCDPISEHNRLYWYRQTLGQGPEFLTYFQNEAQLEKSRLLSDRFSAERPKGSFSTLEIQRTEQGDSAMYLCASSTTSGGNPSTDTQYFGPGTRLTVL.

Judged by abundance, this clonotype is medium-sized. This beta chain came through as a stray read in a library set up for alpha chains, and its size says little. The DNA for the CDR3 is TGCAGCGCAACGGGACAGAGTGACGGTGAGCAGTTCTTC. It specifies CSATGQSDGEQFF. V gene TRBV29-1 combines with J gene TRBJ2-1; the match to TRBD1 covers 7 bases. Trimming removed 7 bases from V and 9 bases from J; junction bases left unmatched: 12. The CDR3 contains 13 residues. The germline gives CDR1 SQVTM, CDR2 ANQGSEA.